The sequence of this T cell receptor (beta chain) was determined in a study of blood T cell repertoires in COVID-19. Germline assignment: CDR1 SEHNR and CDR2 FQNEAQ (reference sequence). The CDR3 sequence is 16 residues long. Trimming stripped 5 bases from V and 0 bases from J, with 11 bases between. Repertoires were generated with immunoSEQ multiplex PCR, while TCRdb's copy carries only in-frame clones and drops some. Of 150,000 to 200,000 clones in the sample, more than 80% were seen once. Sequenced material: PBMCs or T cells enriched from blood (not recorded which). This TCR derives from a woman younger than 35 who had recovered from COVID-19. This rearrangement joins TRBV7-9 to TRBJ1-6, with D maybe TRBD1 (6 bases). The CDR3 DNA sequence: TGTGCCAGCAGCCGGATGGACAGCTCCTATAATTCACCCCTCCACTTT. Its protein product is CASSRMDSSYNSPLHF.